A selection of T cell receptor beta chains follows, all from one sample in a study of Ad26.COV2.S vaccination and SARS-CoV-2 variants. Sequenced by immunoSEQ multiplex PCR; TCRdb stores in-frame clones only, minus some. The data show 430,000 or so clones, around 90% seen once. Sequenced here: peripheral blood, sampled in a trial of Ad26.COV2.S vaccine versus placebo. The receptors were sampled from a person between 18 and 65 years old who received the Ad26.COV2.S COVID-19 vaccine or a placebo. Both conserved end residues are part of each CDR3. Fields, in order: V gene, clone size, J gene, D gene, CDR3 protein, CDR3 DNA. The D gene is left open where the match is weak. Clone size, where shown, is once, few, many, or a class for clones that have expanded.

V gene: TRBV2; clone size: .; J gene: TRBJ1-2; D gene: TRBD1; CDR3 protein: CASSEMGQGINGYTF; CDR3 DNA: TGTGCCAGCAGTGAAATGGGACAGGGAATTAATGGCTACACCTTC
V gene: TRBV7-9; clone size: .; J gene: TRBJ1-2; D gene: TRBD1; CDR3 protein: CASSYGQGVAYGYTF; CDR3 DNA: TGTGCCAGCAGCTACGGACAGGGAGTGGCCTATGGCTACACCTTC
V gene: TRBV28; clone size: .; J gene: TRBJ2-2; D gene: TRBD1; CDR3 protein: CASSSPTGGSVTGELFF; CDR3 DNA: TGTGCCAGCAGTTCCCCAACAGGGGGCTCGGTCACCGGGGAGCTGTTTTTT
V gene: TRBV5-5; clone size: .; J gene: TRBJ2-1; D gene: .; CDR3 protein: CASSLAEANNEQFF; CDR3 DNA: TGTGCCAGCAGCTTGGCCGAGGCTAACAATGAGCAGTTCTTC
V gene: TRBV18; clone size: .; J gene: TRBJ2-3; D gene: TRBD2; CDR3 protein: CASSSIAGGGTDTQYF; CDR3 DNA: TGTGCCAGCTCATCAATAGCGGGAGGGGGCACAGATACGCAGTATTTT
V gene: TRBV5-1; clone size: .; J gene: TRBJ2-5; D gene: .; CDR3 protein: CASSLGPGASGETQYF; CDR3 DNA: TGCGCCAGCAGCTTGGGCCCCGGCGCGTCCGGAGAGACCCAGTACTTC
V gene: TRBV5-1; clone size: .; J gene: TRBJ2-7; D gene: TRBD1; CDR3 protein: CASSLSGGYEQCF; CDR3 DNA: TGCGCCAGCAGCCTTTCAGGGGGCTACGAGCAGTGCTTC
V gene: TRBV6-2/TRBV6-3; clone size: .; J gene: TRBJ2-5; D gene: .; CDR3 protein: CASSYPGTETQYF; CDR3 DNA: TGTGCCAGCAGTTACCCAGGGACGGAGACCCAGTACTTC
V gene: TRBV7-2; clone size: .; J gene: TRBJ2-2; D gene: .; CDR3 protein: CASSPAPTGELFF; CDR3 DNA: TGTGCCAGCAGCCCGGCTCCCACCGGGGAGCTGTTTTTT
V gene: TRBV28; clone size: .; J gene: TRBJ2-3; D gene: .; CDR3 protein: CASSPYTDTQYF; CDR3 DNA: TGTGCCAGCAGTCCATACACAGATACGCAGTATTTT
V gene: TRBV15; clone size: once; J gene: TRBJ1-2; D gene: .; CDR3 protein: CATSSNSRYGYTF; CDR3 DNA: TGTGCCACCAGCAGCAACAGCCGGTATGGCTACACCTTC